This T cell receptor (beta chain) was sequenced during a study of PD-L1 blockade in urothelial cancer. Germline V CDR1 and CDR2: SQVTM, ANQGSEA. The CDR3 extends over 16 amino acids. A note on this clone: An end of the junction does not agree with germline; a read error may underlie this. Additional DNA sequences in this sample encode the identical CDR3.

Time point of the sample: peripheral blood 6 weeks after treatment start. Clones were read by immunoSEQ multiplex PCR, and TCRdb kept only the in-frame ones, dropping some. Among about 30,000 clones listed, about four fifths were seen once. V is TRBV29-1 and J is TRBJ2-5, with D maybe TRBD2 (5 bases). The receptor was isolated from a man between 65 and 85 years old with urothelial cancer. Sequences were derived from PBMCs, sampled around atezolizumab (anti-PD-L1) treatment. The DNA for the CDR3 is TGTAGCGTGTCGCGAGGCTCAGCCTCGTTCCAAGAGACCCAGTACTTC. The encoded protein is CSVSRGSASFQETQYF.